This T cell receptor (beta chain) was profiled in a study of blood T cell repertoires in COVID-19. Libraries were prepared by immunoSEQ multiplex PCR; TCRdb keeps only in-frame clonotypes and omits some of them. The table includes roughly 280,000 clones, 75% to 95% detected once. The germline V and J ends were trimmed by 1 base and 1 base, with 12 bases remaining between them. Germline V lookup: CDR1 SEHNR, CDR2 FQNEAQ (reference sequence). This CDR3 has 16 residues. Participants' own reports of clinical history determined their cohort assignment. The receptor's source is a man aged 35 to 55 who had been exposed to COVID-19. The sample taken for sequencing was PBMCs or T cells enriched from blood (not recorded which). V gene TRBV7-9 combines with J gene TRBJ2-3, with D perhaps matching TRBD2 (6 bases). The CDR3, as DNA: TGTGCCAGCAGCTTAGGGAGGGGCCGGGGCACAGATACGCAGTATTTT. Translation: CASSLGRGRGTDTQYF.